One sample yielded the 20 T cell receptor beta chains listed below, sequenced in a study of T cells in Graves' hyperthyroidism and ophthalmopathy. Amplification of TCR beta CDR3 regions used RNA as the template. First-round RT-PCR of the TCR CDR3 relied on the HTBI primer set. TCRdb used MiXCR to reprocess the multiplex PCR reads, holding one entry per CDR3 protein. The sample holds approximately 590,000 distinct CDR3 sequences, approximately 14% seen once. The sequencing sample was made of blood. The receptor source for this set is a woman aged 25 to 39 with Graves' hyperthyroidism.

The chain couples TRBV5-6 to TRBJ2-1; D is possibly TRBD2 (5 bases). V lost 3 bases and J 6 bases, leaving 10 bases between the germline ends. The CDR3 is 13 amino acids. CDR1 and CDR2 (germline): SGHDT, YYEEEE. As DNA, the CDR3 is TGTGCCAGCAGCTGGACCACTAGCAATGAGCAGTTCTTC. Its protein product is CASSWTTSNEQFF.

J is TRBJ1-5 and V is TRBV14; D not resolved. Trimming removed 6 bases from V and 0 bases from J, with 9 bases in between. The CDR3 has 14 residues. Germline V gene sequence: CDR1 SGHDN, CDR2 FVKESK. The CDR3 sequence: CASSQSNSNQPQHF. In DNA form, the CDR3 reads TGTGCCAGCAGTCAAAGCAATAGCAATCAGCCCCAGCATTTT.

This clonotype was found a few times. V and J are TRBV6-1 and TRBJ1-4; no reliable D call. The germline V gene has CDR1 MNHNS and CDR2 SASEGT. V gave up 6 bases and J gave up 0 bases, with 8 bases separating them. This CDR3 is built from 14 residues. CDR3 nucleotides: TGTGCCAGCAGGCGGATCGCAACTAATGAAAAACTGTTTTTT. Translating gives CASRRIATNEKLFF.

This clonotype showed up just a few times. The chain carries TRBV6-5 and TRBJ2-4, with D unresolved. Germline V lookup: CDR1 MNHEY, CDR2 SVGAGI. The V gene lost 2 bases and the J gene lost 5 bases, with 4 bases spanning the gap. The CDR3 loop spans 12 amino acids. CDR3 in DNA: TGTGCCAGCAGTTACGGAGAAAACATTCAGTACTTC. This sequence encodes CASSYGENIQYF.

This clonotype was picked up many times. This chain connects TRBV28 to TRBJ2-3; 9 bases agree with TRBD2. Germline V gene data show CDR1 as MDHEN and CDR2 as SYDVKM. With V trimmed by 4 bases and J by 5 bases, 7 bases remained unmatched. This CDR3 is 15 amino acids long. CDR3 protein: CASSSPAGGIDTQYF. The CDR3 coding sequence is TGTGCCAGCAGTTCCCCAGCGGGAGGTATAGATACGCAGTATTTT.

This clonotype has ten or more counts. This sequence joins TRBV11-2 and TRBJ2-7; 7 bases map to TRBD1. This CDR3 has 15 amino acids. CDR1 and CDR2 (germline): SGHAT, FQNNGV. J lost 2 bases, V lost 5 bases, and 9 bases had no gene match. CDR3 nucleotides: TGTGCCAGCAGCGCCGCCGGGACAGCAACCTACGAGCAGTACTTC. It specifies CASSAAGTATYEQYF.

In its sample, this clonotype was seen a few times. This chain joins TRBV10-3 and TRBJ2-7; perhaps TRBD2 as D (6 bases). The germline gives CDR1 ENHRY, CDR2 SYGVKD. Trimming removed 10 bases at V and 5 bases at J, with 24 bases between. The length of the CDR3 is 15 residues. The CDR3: CATQAVGGIVDEQYF. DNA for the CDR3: TGTGCCACCCAGGCGGTTGGCGGGATAGTCGACGAGCAGTACTTC.

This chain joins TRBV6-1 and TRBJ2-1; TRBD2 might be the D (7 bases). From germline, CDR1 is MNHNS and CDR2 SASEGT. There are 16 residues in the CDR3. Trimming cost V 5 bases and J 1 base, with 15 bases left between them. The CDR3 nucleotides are TGTGCCAGCAGTAACAGGGAGGGGGTGTCCTACAATGAGCAGTTCTTC. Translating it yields CASSNREGVSYNEQFF.

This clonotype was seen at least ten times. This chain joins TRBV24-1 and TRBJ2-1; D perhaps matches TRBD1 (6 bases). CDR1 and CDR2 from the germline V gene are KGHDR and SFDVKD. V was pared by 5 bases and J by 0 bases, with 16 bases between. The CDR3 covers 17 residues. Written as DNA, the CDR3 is TGTGCCACCAGTGGACTTACAGGGTCAAGCTCCTACAATGAGCAGTTCTTC. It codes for CATSGLTGSSSYNEQFF.

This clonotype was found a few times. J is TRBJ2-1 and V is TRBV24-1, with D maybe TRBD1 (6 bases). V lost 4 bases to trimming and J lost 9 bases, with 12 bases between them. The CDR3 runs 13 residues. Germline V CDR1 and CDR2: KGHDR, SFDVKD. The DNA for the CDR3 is TGTGCCACCAGTGAAATCGAAGGGGGTGAGCAGTTCTTC. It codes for CATSEIEGGEQFF.

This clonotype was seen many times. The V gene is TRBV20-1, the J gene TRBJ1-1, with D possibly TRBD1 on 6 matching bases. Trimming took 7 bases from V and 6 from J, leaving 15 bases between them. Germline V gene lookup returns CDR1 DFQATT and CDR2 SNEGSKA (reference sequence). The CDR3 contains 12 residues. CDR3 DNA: TGCAGTGTGGAACAGGGAGGTGCTGAAGCTTTCTTT. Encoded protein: CSVEQGGAEAFF.

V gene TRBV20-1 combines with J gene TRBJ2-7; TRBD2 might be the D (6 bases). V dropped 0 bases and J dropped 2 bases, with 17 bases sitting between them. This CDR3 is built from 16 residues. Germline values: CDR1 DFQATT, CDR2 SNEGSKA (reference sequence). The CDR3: CSARDFWASETYEQYF. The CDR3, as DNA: TGCAGTGCTAGAGATTTTTGGGCTAGCGAGACCTACGAGCAGTACTTC.

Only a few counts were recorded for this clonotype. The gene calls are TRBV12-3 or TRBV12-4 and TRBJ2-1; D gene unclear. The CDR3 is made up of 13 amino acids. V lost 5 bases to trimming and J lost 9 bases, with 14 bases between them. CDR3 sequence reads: CASSRGVVVEQFF. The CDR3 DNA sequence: TGTGCCAGCAGTAGAGGCGTGGTTGTTGAGCAGTTCTTC.

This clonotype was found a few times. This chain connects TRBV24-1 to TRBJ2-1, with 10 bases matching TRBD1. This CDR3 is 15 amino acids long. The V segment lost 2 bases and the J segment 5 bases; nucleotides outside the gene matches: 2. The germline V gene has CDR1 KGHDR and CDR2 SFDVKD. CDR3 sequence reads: CATSDSGTGDNEQFF. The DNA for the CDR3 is TGTGCCACCAGTGATTCCGGGACAGGGGACAATGAGCAGTTCTTC.

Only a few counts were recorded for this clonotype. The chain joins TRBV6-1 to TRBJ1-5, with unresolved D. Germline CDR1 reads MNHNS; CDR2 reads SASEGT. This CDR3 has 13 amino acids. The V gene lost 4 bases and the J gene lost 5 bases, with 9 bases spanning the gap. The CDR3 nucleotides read TGTGCCAGCAGTGCCCTGGAAGATCAGCCCCAGCATTTT. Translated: CASSALEDQPQHF.

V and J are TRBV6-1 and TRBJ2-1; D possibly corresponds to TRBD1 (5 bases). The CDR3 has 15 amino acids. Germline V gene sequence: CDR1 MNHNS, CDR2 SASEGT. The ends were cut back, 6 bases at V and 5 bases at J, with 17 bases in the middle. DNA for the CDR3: TGTGCCAGCAGGATAGCCGAGACAGTTCACAATGAGCAGTTCTTC. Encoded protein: CASRIAETVHNEQFF.

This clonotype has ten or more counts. The CDR3 bases are TGCAGTGCTAGAATCCCCAGGGGGGCCTACGAGCAGTACTTC. Translated: CSARIPRGAYEQYF. The rearrangement uses TRBV20-1 and TRBJ2-7; TRBD1 might be the D (7 bases). CDR3 length equals 14 residues. Germline CDR1 reads DFQATT; CDR2 reads SNEGSKA (reference sequence). V lost 2 bases to trimming and J lost 2 bases, with 13 bases between them.

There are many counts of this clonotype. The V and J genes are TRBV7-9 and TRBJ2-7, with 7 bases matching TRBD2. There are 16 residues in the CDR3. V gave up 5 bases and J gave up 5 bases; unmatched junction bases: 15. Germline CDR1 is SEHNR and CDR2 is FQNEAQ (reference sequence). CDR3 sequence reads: CASSPSGGRALDEQYF. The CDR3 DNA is TGTGCCAGCAGCCCCAGTGGTGGGAGGGCCTTAGACGAGCAGTACTTC.

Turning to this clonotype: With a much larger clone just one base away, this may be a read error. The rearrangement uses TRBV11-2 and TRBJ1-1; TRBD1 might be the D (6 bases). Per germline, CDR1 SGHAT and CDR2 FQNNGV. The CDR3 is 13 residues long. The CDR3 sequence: CTSSKQGSAEAFF. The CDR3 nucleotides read TGTACCAGCAGTAAACAGGGATCGGCTGAAGCTTTCTTT.

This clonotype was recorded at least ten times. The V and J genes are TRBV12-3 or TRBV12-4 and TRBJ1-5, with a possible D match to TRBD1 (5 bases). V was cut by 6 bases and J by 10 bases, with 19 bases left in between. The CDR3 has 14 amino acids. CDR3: CASRPGTLARPQHF. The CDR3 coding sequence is TGTGCCAGCAGACCCGGGACGCTCGCTCGACCCCAGCATTTT.